This T cell receptor beta chain was captured in a study of cytomegalovirus exposure and HLA in healthy donors. About this clone: Its antigen is as yet unknown.

60 Vbeta and 13 Jbeta primers were used in PCR. TCRdb keeps only in-frame clones here, not all; method: immunoSEQ multiplex PCR. This sample contains about 88,000 clones. Study-level findings and limits: The study carried out a later analysis of TCR beta sequences. It associated 15,000 to 20,000 of them with specific HLA alleles at a false discovery rate of 0.05.

The clonotype was recovered from a girl aged 5 to 17 in good health and CMV-seropositive. The sample comprised PBMCs.

CDR3 protein: CASSLARDFTEAFF. CDR3 sequence (DNA): TGCGCCAGCAGCTTGGCGCGGGACTTCACTGAAGCTTTCTTT. The gene calls are TRBV5-1 and TRBJ1-1; maybe TRBD1 (5 bases). Trimming stripped 0 bases from V and 4 bases from J, with 10 bases between. The CDR3 is 14 amino acids. Germline lookup yields CDR1 SGHRS and CDR2 YFSETQ.